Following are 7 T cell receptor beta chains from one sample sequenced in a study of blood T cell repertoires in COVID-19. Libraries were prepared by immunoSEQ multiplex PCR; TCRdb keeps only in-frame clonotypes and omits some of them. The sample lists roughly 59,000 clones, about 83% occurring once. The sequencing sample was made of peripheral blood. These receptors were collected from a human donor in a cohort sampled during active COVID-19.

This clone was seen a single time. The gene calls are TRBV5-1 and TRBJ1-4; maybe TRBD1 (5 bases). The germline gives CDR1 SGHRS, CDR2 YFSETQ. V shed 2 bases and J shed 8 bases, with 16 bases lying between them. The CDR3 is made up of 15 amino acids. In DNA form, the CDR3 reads TGCGCCAGCAGCTTCACAGGATCCGCCCTAGAAAAACTGTTTTTT. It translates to CASSFTGSALEKLFF.

The CDR3 is CASSLDRNTEAFF. The CDR3 bases are TGTGCCAGCAGCCTCGACAGGAACACTGAAGCTTTCTTT. The chain employs TRBV7-6 and TRBJ1-1; D is possibly TRBD1 (5 bases). CDR1 SGHVS and CDR2 FNYEAQ come from the germline V gene. V was pared by 5 bases and J by 1 base, with 8 bases between. CDR3 length equals 13 residues.

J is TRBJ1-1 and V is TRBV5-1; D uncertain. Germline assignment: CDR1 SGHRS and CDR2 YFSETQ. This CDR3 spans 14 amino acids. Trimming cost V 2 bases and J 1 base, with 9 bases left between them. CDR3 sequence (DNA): TGCGCCAGCAGCTTACAGCCCACGAACACTGAAGCTTTCTTT. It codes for CASSLQPTNTEAFF. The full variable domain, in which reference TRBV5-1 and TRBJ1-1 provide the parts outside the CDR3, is KAGVTQTPRYLIKTRGQQVTLSCSPISGHRSVSWYQQTPGQGLQFLFEYFSETQRNKGNFPGRFSGRQFSNSRSEMNVSTLELGDSALYLCASSLQPTNTEAFFGQGTRLTVV.

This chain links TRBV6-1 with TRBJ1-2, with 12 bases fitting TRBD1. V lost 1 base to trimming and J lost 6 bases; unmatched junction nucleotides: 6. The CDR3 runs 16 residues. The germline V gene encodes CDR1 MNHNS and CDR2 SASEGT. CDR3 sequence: CASSEGWGQGADGYTF. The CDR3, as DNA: TGTGCCAGCAGTGAAGGGTGGGGACAGGGGGCGGATGGCTACACCTTC.

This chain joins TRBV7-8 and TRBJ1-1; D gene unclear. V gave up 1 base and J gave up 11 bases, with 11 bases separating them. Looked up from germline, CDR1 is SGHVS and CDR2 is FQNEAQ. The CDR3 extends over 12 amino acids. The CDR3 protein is CASSLGASPAFF. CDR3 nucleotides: TGTGCCAGCAGCTTAGGGGCCTCCCCGGCTTTCTTT.

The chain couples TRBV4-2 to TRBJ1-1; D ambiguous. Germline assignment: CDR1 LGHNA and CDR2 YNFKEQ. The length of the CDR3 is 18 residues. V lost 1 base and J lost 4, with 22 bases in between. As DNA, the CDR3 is TGTGCCAGCAGCCAAGCTTCGCGGGATCACCTGTGGCTCACTGAAGCTTTCTTT. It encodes CASSQASRDHLWLTEAFF.

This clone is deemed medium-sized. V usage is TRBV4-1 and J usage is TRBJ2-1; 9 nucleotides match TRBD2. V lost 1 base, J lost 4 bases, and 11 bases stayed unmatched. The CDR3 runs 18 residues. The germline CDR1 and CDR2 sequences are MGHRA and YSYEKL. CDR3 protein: CASSQVDLGLAGYNEQFF. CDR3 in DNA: TGCGCCAGCAGCCAAGTTGATTTAGGGCTAGCGGGGTACAATGAGCAGTTCTTC.